The text below deals with one TCR beta chain. From the 5' RACE reads, TCRdb called clonotypes with MiXCR, one entry per CDR3 protein. The profile shows 400,000 to 450,000 distinct CDR3 sequences, 18% of them singletons. Losses at the gene ends were 0 bases for V and 2 bases for J; bases not matched to a gene: 5. The CDR3 runs to 16 residues. Per germline, CDR1 MNHEY and CDR2 SVGAGI. This record belongs to a study of T cells after yellow fever vaccination. This chain uses TRBV6-5 with TRBJ2-5; 8 positions match TRBD1. The receptor was derived from a man aged 18 to 30 who received the YFV17D yellow fever vaccine. The sample in question was PBMCs, obtained before the yellow fever booster vaccination. CDR3 sequence reads: CASSYSWTGRQETQYF. The CDR3 coding sequence is TGTGCCAGCAGTTACTCTTGGACAGGGAGGCAAGAGACCCAGTACTTC.